This TCR beta chain was sequenced for a study of blood T cell repertoires in COVID-19. Study context: Sites in the United States, Italy and Spain provided acute and convalescent COVID-19 samples. PBMCs, B-cell-depleted T cells, or T cells provided the cDNA or gDNA that made up the material.

The germline V gene encodes CDR1 LGHDT and CDR2 YNNKEL (reference sequence). The CDR3 is 15 amino acids. V gave up 3 bases and J gave up 3 bases, with 12 bases separating them. Among Cohort 3 donors, those recovered had two negative PCRs, clearance, or symptom resolution. Authors' data handling: The authors estimated nucleated cell counts from reference gene primer amplification. Repertoires were generated with immunoSEQ multiplex PCR, while TCRdb's copy carries only in-frame clones and drops some. V, J and clone size reflect that table, while D and trimming were determined from the DNA. This table holds about 310,000 clones, about 91% found once.

The genes are TRBV3-1 (or the pseudogene TRBV3-2) and TRBJ1-3, with D tentatively TRBD1 (6 bases). This TCR was recovered from a young woman who had recovered from COVID-19. Sequencing was done on a sample of PBMCs or T cells enriched from blood (not recorded which). CDR3 residues: CASSQGRGFGNTIYF. The CDR3 nucleotides read TGTGCCAGCAGCCAGGGCAGGGGATTTGGAAACACCATATATTTT.